What follows describes a single TCR beta chain. This record comes from a study of patients and donors after allogeneic stem cell transplantation. TCRdb re-called the RT-PCR reads through MiXCR, storing one row per CDR3 protein. The sample shows hundreds of thousands of distinct CDR3 sequences, more than 15% of them seen only once. The sequence came from a human donor who was either an allogeneic HSCT recipient or a stem cell or donor lymphocyte infusion donor (not recorded which). It is not recorded whose cells these are; they may come from a transplant donor. The specimen sequenced was blood, either unsorted or a sorted T cell fraction (not recorded which).

The CDR3 nucleotides read TGTGCCAGCAGTCTTAACCCGGGGGGTAATTCACCCCTCCACTTT. As protein: CASSLNPGGNSPLHF. The chain is built from TRBV25-1 and TRBJ1-6; weak D call: TRBD1 (5 bases). This CDR3 has 15 residues. Trimming took 5 bases from V and 6 from J, leaving 14 bases between them. Germline lookup yields CDR1 MGHDK and CDR2 SYGVNS. The variable domain in full, completed from reference TRBV25-1 and TRBJ1-6, reads EADIYQTPRYLVIGTGKKITLECSQTMGHDKMYWYQQDPGMELHLIHYSYGVNSTEKGDLSSESTVSRIRTEHFPLTLESARPSHTSQYLCASSLNPGGNSPLHFGNGTRLTVT.